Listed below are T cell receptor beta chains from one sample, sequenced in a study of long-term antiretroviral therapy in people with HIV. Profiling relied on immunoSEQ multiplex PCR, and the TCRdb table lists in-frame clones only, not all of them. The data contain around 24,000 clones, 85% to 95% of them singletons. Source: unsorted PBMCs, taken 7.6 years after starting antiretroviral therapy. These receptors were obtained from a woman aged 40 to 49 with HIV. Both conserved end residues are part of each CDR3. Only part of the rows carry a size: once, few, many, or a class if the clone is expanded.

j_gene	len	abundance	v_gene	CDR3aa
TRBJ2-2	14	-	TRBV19	CASSIGAITGELFF
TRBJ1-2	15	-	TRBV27	CASRIRDRGPYGYTF
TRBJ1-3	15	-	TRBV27	CASSSLGDSGNTIYF
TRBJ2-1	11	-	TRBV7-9	CASSSRQEQFF
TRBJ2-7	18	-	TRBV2	CASSERAGAWTGIHEQYF
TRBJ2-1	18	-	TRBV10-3	CAISESTPSGAEKNEQFF
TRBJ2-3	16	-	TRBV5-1	CASSLYGRPSTDTQYF
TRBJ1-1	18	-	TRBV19	CASSARGQGRARGTEAFF
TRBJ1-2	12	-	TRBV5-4	CASSPGAGDYTF
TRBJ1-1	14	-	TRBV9	CASSVTSANTEAFF
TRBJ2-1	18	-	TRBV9	CASSPKQAGGPSYNEQFF
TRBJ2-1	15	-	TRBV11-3	CASSSAGAPYNEQFF
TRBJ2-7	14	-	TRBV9	CASSVAGTGSEQYF
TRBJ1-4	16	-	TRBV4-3	CASSLGLRDGNEKLFF
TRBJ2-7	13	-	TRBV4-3	CASSQERGNRLYF
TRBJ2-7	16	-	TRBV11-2	CASSLGRGTHLYEQYF
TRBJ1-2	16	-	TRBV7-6	CASSPHEGGAGYGYTF
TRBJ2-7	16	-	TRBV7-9	CASSLAVSGDAYEQYF
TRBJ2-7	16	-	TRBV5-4	CASSPGLHFSSYEQYF
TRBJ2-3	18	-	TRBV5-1	CASSLLRLAGLPTDTQYF
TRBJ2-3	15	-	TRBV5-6	CASSFLAGSTDTQYF
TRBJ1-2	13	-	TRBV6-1	CASSEGTALSYTF
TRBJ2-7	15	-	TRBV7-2	CASSPTPGLTYEQYF
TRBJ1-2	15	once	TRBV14	CASSQALGTGNGYTF
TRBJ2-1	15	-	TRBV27	CASSLPGAGLNEQFF
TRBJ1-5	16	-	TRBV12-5	CASGLSSDSSNQPQHF
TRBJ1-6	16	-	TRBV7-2	CASRITAGENNSPLHF
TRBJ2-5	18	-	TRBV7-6	CASSSGLAGGPYQETQYF
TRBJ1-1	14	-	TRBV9	CASSIGQVNTEAFF
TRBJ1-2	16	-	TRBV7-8	CASSPRRGQRGYGYTF
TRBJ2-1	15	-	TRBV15	CATSRGPGIYNEQFF
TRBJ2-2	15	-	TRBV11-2	CASSLAASTAGELFF
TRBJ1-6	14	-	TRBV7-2	CASSSTEYNSPLHF
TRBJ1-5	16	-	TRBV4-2	CASSQEGSGIHQPQHF
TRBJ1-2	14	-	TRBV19	CASMTVTGEAGYTF
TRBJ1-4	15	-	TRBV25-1	CASGHKTGQNEKLFF
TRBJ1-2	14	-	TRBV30	CAWRTGGGGYGYTF
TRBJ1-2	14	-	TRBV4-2	CASSRPGTVHGYTF
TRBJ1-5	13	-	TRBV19	CASSGVVNQPQHF
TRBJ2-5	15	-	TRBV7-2	CASSLGDSVQETQYF
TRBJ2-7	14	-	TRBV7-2	CASSLTGSSYEQYF
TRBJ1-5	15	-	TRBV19	CASSIGGDSNQPQHF
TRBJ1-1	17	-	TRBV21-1	CASTPDRGRMRNTEAFF
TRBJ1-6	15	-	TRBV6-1	CASRSRDSYNSPLHF
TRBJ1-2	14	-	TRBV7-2	CASSLLWQFDGYTF
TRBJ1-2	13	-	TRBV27	CASSLYGDYGYTF
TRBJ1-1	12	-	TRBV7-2	CASSLEVGEAFF
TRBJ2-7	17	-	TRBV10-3	CAISDPSGDMSSYEQYF
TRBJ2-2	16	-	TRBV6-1	CASSEVPGGAAGELFF
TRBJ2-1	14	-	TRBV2	CASTRGSGRNEQFF
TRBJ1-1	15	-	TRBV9	CASSATGTKGTEAFF
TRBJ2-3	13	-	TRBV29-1	CSVVGGFTDTQYF